Listed here are 28 T cell receptor beta chains from one sample, sequenced in a study of shared clonotypes between healthy human individuals. Here immunoSEQ multiplex PCR was the method, and the copy in TCRdb shows in-frame clones only, minus some. The profile shows 700,000 to 950,000 clones, approximately 97% of them singletons. Terminally differentiated effector memory CD45RA+ cells were left out of the naive CD8 fraction, which was CD45RO-negative and positively selected for CCR7. The specimen sequenced was naive CD8+ T cells sorted from blood. All receptors come from a man between 25 and 39 years old in good health.

This chain links TRBV10-3 with TRBJ2-7; D gene uncertain. The CDR3 spans 12 residues. Germline CDR1 reads ENHRY; CDR2 reads SYGVKD. The ends were cut back, 10 bases at V and 2 bases at J, with 12 bases in the middle. CDR3 sequence (DNA): TGTGCCACGGCGGAGTCCCCCTACGAGCAGTACTTC. Translated, it gives CATAESPYEQYF.

V is TRBV11-2 and J is TRBJ1-1; D gene uncertain. Trimming pared 5 bases from V and 1 base from J, leaving 14 bases between. Germline V gives CDR1 SGHAT, CDR2 FQNNGV. The CDR3 consists of 15 residues. The CDR3 region has the DNA TGTGCCAGCAGCACCACAGCGGGAAAGAACACTGAAGCTTTCTTT. Protein product: CASSTTAGKNTEAFF.

This chain uses TRBV5-6 with TRBJ1-4, with 7 bases that match TRBD1. CDR1 and CDR2 from the germline V gene are SGHDT and YYEEEE. With V trimmed by 3 bases and J by 5 bases, 10 bases remained unmatched. CDR3 length: 16 residues. The chain's CDR3 is CASSWTGTVKNEKLFF. The CDR3 nucleotides are TGTGCCAGCAGCTGGACCGGGACAGTGAAGAATGAAAAACTGTTTTTT.

The J gene is TRBJ2-2, the V gene TRBV5-1, with a possible D match to TRBD1 (6 bases). Germline loops: CDR1 SGHRS, CDR2 YFSETQ. The CDR3 is made up of 14 amino acids. The germline V and J ends were trimmed by 2 bases and 8 bases, with 13 bases remaining between them. CDR3 loop: CASSFYRASGELFF. In DNA form, the CDR3 reads TGCGCCAGCAGCTTTTACAGGGCCTCAGGGGAGCTGTTTTTT.

This clone was recorded once. The V call is TRBV27, the J call TRBJ2-7; TRBD1 matches at 7 bases. The CDR3 length is 14 residues. The germline CDR1 and CDR2 sequences are MNHEY and SMNVEV (reference sequence). After removal of 7 bases from V and 5 bases from J, the junction contained 11 bases not matched to a gene. Here the CDR3 reads CASTATGSGNEQYF. In nucleotides, the CDR3 is TGTGCCAGCACCGCGACAGGGTCGGGGAACGAGCAGTACTTC.

CDR3 sequence (DNA): TGTGCCAGTAGTATAGTGTCACGGGCCAACGAGCAGTACTTC. Its protein product is CASSIVSRANEQYF. The chain carries TRBV19 and TRBJ2-7; D unclear. Germline assignment: CDR1 LNHDA and CDR2 SQIVND (reference sequence). This CDR3 has 14 amino acids. Trimming left V 1 base short and J 5 bases short, with 12 bases between.

This clone was picked up one time. At one end the junction does not follow the germline gene, possibly because of a read error. The rearrangement links TRBV10-2 to TRBJ2-7; D is tentatively TRBD1 or TRBD2 (5 bases each). Germline loops: CDR1 WSHSY, CDR2 SAAADI. This CDR3 contains 14 residues. CDR3 region: CASTEGWGTHEQYF. The CDR3 DNA sequence: TGCGCCAGCACTGAGGGGTGGGGCACGCACGAGCAGTACTTC.

The chain joins TRBV28 to TRBJ2-7; TRBD2 matches 7 bases. CDR1 is MDHEN and CDR2 is SYDVKM in the germline V gene. This CDR3 is built from 17 residues. The V segment lost 4 bases and the J segment 1 base; nucleotides outside the gene matches: 13. The CDR3 is CASSYPRSQRGSYEQYF. CDR3 sequence (DNA): TGTGCCAGCAGTTACCCCAGGAGCCAGCGGGGATCCTACGAGCAGTACTTC. The variable domain in full, with the rest retrieved from reference TRBV28 and TRBJ2-7, is DVKVTQSSRYLVKRTGEKVFLECVQDMDHENMFWYRQDPGLGLRLIYFSYDVKMKEKGDIPEGYSVSREKKERFSLILESASTNQTSMYLCASSYPRSQRGSYEQYFGPGTRLTVT.

Details on this clone: This sample also contains other DNA sequences that code for the same CDR3. This chain connects TRBV5-4 to TRBJ2-7; D is unclear. Trimming shortened V by 0 bases and J by 3 bases, and 4 bases separated the two germline ends. There are 12 residues in the CDR3. Germline V gene lookup returns CDR1 SGHNT and CDR2 YYREEE (reference sequence). CDR3 in amino acids: CASSLVGYEQYF. The CDR3, as DNA: TGTGCCAGCAGCTTGGTTGGCTACGAGCAGTACTTC. Full variable domain (remainder filled in from reference TRBV5-4 and TRBJ2-7): ETGVTQSPTHLIKTRGQQVTLRCSSQSGHNTVSWYQQALGQGPQFIFQYYREEENGRGNFPPRFSGLQFPNYSSELNVNALELDDSALYLCASSLVGYEQYFGPGTRLTVT.

V is TRBV5-1 and J is TRBJ1-4, with D perhaps matching TRBD1 (5 bases). CDR3 size: 16 residues. CDR1 and CDR2 (germline): SGHRS, YFSETQ. V was clipped by 0 bases and J by 8 bases, with 17 bases between them. The CDR3 bases are TGCGCCAGCAGCTTGGACCCGGGGGAGAGTCGGGAAAAACTGTTTTTT. It translates to CASSLDPGESREKLFF.

Notes on this clone: Other DNA sequences within the sample encode an identical CDR3. The chain joins TRBV9 to TRBJ2-3; 7 bases align to TRBD2. CDR3 length equals 15 residues. The ends lost 0 bases at V and 1 base at J; junction bases unmatched: 2. Germline lookup yields CDR1 SGDLS and CDR2 YYNGEE. In nucleotides, the CDR3 is TGTGCCAGCAGCGTAGGACTAGCCGGCACAGATACGCAGTATTTT. Protein: CASSVGLAGTDTQYF.

The V call is TRBV7-9, the J call TRBJ2-1; no definite D call. CDR3 length equals 15 residues. Germline V gives CDR1 SEHNR, CDR2 FQNEAQ (reference sequence). V was shortened by 6 bases and J by 8 bases, with 20 bases between the two germline ends. DNA for the CDR3: TGTGCCAGCAGTTCCTCGGCATCCCTTCGCGATGAGCAGTTCTTC. It is translated as CASSSSASLRDEQFF.

The CDR3 sequence is CSVLAGGTDTQYF. As DNA, the CDR3 is TGCAGCGTCCTAGCGGGGGGCACAGATACGCAGTATTTT. The chain is built from TRBV29-1 and TRBJ2-3, with TRBD2 matching 10 bases. J lost 1 base, V lost 6 bases, and 1 base had no gene match. CDR1 and CDR2 (germline): SQVTM, ANQGSEA. This CDR3 comprises 13 residues.

The rearrangement links TRBV10-3 to TRBJ2-2; D perhaps matches TRBD1 (6 bases). The ends were cut back, 11 bases at V and 1 base at J, with 20 bases in the middle. Germline-derived CDR1 and CDR2 are ENHRY and SYGVKD. The CDR3 has 16 residues. The CDR3 spells CAANDPGHMNTGELFF. DNA for the CDR3: TGTGCCGCAAATGACCCGGGACACATGAACACCGGGGAGCTGTTTTTT.

DNA for the CDR3: TGCAGCGTTGAAGTGACGGGAGGGCGCGCAGATACGCAGTATTTT. It specifies CSVEVTGGRADTQYF. The V gene is TRBV29-1, the J gene TRBJ2-3; TRBD2 matches 8 bases. V trimming: 1 base; J trimming: 4 bases; junction bases outside the gene matches: 7. The CDR3 contains 15 residues. Germline V gene sequence: CDR1 SQVTM, CDR2 ANQGSEA.

The chain employs TRBV21-1 and TRBJ2-5. TRBV21-1 is an annotated pseudogene. The CDR3 length is 19 residues. CDR3 sequence: CASSTSNGGKTGQGETQYF. In DNA form, the CDR3 reads TGTGCCAGCAGCACCTCCAACGGGGGGAAGACAGGGCAAGGGGAGACCCAGTACTTC.

The J gene is TRBJ2-5, the V gene TRBV27, with 15 positions matching TRBD2. Unmatched junction bases numbered 14, after V lost 7 bases and J lost 2 bases. Germline assignment: CDR1 MNHEY and CDR2 SMNVEV (reference sequence). The CDR3 totals 19 residues. The CDR3 region has the DNA TGTGCCAGCATCTACCTAGCTGGGACTAGCGGGAGGTTACAAGAGACCCAGTACTTC. Its translation: CASIYLAGTSGRLQETQYF.

This chain connects TRBV27 to TRBJ2-7; D may be TRBD2 (5 bases). V lost 4 bases and J lost 7, with 20 bases in between. CDR1 and CDR2 from the germline V gene are MNHEY and SMNVEV (reference sequence). The CDR3 loop spans 15 amino acids. The CDR3: CASSSRDQDLREQYF. The CDR3 DNA reads TGTGCCAGCAGTTCCCGAGACCAGGACTTGCGTGAGCAGTACTTC.

The V call is TRBV4-1, the J call TRBJ2-7; weak D call: TRBD1 (6 bases). Germline assignment: CDR1 MGHRA and CDR2 YSYEKL. CDR3 size: 14 residues. Trimming cost V 3 bases and J 2 bases, with 11 bases left between them. CDR3 bases: TGCGCCAGCAGCCACCCGGGACAAGCCTACGAGCAGTACTTC. Amino acid sequence: CASSHPGQAYEQYF.

The chain joins TRBV4-1 to TRBJ2-3, with D unclear. V shed 1 base and J shed 2 bases, with 10 bases lying between them. This CDR3 region has 15 residues. Per germline, CDR1 MGHRA and CDR2 YSYEKL. CDR3 in amino acids: CASSQVGQNTDTQYF. The CDR3 DNA follows: TGCGCCAGCAGCCAAGTGGGTCAGAACACAGATACGCAGTATTTT.

V usage is TRBV18 and J usage is TRBJ1-2; a possible D gene is TRBD1 (5 bases). Trimming took 4 bases from V and 2 from J, leaving 14 bases between them. Per germline, CDR1 KGHSH and CDR2 LQKENI. The CDR3 consists of 15 residues. In nucleotides, the CDR3 is TGTGCCAGCTCACAAAGAACAGGCCCCAACTATGGCTACACCTTC. The encoded protein is CASSQRTGPNYGYTF.

The chain uses TRBV9 and TRBJ2-6; D remains ambiguous. V lost 2 bases and J lost 0, with 9 bases in between. Germline V gives CDR1 SGDLS, CDR2 YYNGEE. The CDR3 is made up of 16 amino acids. The CDR3 here is CASSVSRTSGANVLTF. The CDR3 DNA reads TGTGCCAGCAGCGTTAGCCGGACCTCTGGGGCCAACGTCCTGACTTTC.

Of note for this clone: The sample carries other DNA sequences with the same CDR3. The chain couples TRBV29-1 to TRBJ2-2; D is undetermined. The germline V and J ends were trimmed by 3 bases and 3 bases, with 2 bases remaining between them. Germline V gene sequence: CDR1 SQVTM, CDR2 ANQGSEA. The CDR3 contains 11 residues. CDR3 amino acids: CSVDDTGELFF. CDR3 DNA sequence: TGCAGCGTTGATGACACCGGGGAGCTGTTTTTT.

Only one count was recorded for this clone. V and J are TRBV5-1 and TRBJ1-1; 7 bases align to TRBD1. The CDR3 is 14 residues long. Trimming removed 3 bases from V and 0 bases from J; junction bases left unmatched: 2. Germline CDR1 is SGHRS and CDR2 is YFSETQ. CDR3 coding DNA: TGCGCCAGCAGCTGGGACAGCATGAACACTGAAGCTTTCTTT. This encodes CASSWDSMNTEAFF.

V usage is TRBV6-6 and J usage is TRBJ2-7, with 10 nucleotides matching TRBD2. CDR1 MNHNY and CDR2 SVGAGI come from the germline V gene (reference sequence). This CDR3 contains 13 residues. Germline trimming cut 7 bases from V and 4 bases from J; bases unmatched to any gene: 4. In DNA, the CDR3 is TGTGCCAGCACACCGGGACTAGCGTACGAGCAGTACTTC. It codes for CASTPGLAYEQYF.

The chain carries TRBV9 and TRBJ2-3, with D perhaps TRBD1 (6 bases). CDR3 length equals 15 residues. Between the trimmed V and J ends, which lost 0 bases and 0 bases, there was a span of 8 bases. Germline V CDR1 and CDR2: SGDLS, YYNGEE. The CDR3 here is CASSVVGASTDTQYF. DNA for the CDR3: TGTGCCAGCAGCGTAGTGGGGGCTAGCACAGATACGCAGTATTTT.

V is TRBV6-6 and J is TRBJ2-7; D gene unclear. The germline V gene has CDR1 MNHNY and CDR2 SVGAGI (reference sequence). V was cut by 4 bases and J by 4 bases, with 11 bases left in between. The CDR3 extends over 13 amino acids. DNA of the CDR3: TGTGCCAGCAGTTTGGGCAGGCAGTACGAGCAGTACTTC. Its protein is CASSLGRQYEQYF.

The chain is built from TRBV6-1 and TRBJ2-7; possible D gene TRBD2, 6 bases. The germline V gene has CDR1 MNHNS and CDR2 SASEGT. The CDR3 runs to 17 residues. Trimming cost V 0 bases and J 0 bases, with 15 bases left between them. CDR3 region: CASSEAYSGQPSYEQYF. The CDR3 DNA reads as TGTGCCAGCAGTGAAGCTTATAGCGGACAACCCTCCTACGAGCAGTACTTC.